A selection of T cell receptor beta chains follows, all from one sample in a study of CD8 T cells in Susac syndrome. TCRdb fed the immunoSEQ multiplex PCR reads into MiXCR, producing one record per CDR3 protein. The table lists approximately 150,000 distinct CDR3 sequences, around 95% of them singletons. The source material was CD4+ T cells from PBMCs. Receptors originate from a human donor with Susac syndrome. Both conserved end residues are part of each CDR3. Each record gives: J gene, V gene, CDR3 protein.

TRBJ2-3,TRBV9,CASSREGADTQYF
TRBJ2-2,TRBV7-3,CASSHTASGKLGELFF
TRBJ2-5,TRBV7-2,CASTVGGQRETQYF
TRBJ2-3,TRBV3-1,CASSQRSGGAKDTQYF
TRBJ2-1,TRBV2,CASNLATYNEQFF
TRBJ1-1,TRBV4-1,CASSHYISQEANTEAFF
TRBJ1-1,TRBV15,CATSRASRGLNTEAFF
TRBJ2-7,TRBV14,CASSPKGAEQYF
TRBJ1-2,TRBV27,CASILGIRNYGYTF
TRBJ2-2,TRBV24-1,CATSITGANTGELFF
TRBJ2-5,TRBV20-1,CSAHGVGETQYF
TRBJ1-2,TRBV7-9,CASSYQGDTYGYTF
TRBJ1-2,TRBV12-3/TRBV12-4,CASSLNSLYGYTF
TRBJ1-2,TRBV6-7,CAYLYGYTF
TRBJ2-1,TRBV6-5,CASSLARTRNGEQFF
TRBJ2-1,TRBV7-2,CASSAFSEQFF
TRBJ2-5,TRBV15,CATSPVGETQYF
TRBJ1-4,TRBV7-9,CASSATNKEKLFF
TRBJ2-3,TRBV20-1,CSSNSGATDTQYF
TRBJ2-2,TRBV18,CASPRRKDTGELFF
TRBJ2-5,TRBV20-1,CSASRGAGETQYF
TRBJ2-5,TRBV20-1,CSARGNMETQYF
TRBJ1-2,TRBV6-6,CASSGLLYGYTF
TRBJ2-1,TRBV20-1,CSGGNNEQFF
TRBJ1-1,TRBV3-1,CASSQETTEAFF
TRBJ2-3,TRBV4-1,CASSHGREDTQYF
TRBJ2-3,TRBV6-6,CASSGSRTDTQYF
TRBJ2-5,TRBV6-5,CASSSSPGQGGETQYF
TRBJ2-4,TRBV2,CASSLQRNIQYF
TRBJ1-2,TRBV15,CATSRDRTGYGYTF
TRBJ1-5,TRBV5-6,CASSVGGQPQHF
TRBJ2-1,TRBV9,CASSVGSLQYNEQFF
TRBJ1-2,TRBV29-1,CSVGQVDGYTF
TRBJ2-1,TRBV4-1,CASSQAPTSGRVSEQFF
TRBJ2-4,TRBV6-6,CASSHDRQGNIQYF
TRBJ1-1,TRBV20-1,CSALGGTNTEAFF
TRBJ1-3,TRBV3-1,CASSQQSGGTIYF
TRBJ2-1,TRBV4-1,CASRQNDGNSYNEQFF
TRBJ1-5,TRBV20-1,CSASSGGTSQPQHF
TRBJ1-1,TRBV20-1,CSARPTWGRTEAFF
TRBJ1-4,TRBV6-1,CASSGTSNEKLFF
TRBJ1-2,TRBV7-9,CASSTQEVSIGYTF
TRBJ1-1,TRBV5-6,CASLPTEAFF
TRBJ1-1,TRBV29-1,CSVREQLEAFF
TRBJ2-3,TRBV9,CASSVGLGPNSDTQYF
TRBJ2-1,TRBV11-2,CASSPPGLVIGNEQFF
TRBJ2-2,TRBV4-1,CASSQVTGGDTGELFF
TRBJ2-2,TRBV28,CASTPRLAGNGELFF